These T cell receptor beta chains were read from a single sample in a study of T cells in localized non-small cell lung cancer. The method was immunoSEQ multiplex PCR; TCRdb's version includes in-frame clones alone and lacks a portion of them. The sample holds under 1,500 clones, roughly two fifths seen once. The sample consisted of normal lung tissue next to the tumor, taken before any cancer treatment. All receptors come from a woman between 35 and 70 years old with stage I lung adenocarcinoma. Each CDR3 is given with its conserved first and last residue. Each record gives: CDR3 protein, CDR3 DNA, clone size, J gene, CDR3 length, D gene, V gene. A D gene is named only where the DNA matches it firmly. A clone size is listed for some rows: how often the clone was seen (once, few, many), or a class if it is expanded.

cdr3_aa: CAWSVLDRGAFF
cdr3_nt: TGTGCCTGGAGTGTATTAGACAGGGGAGCTTTCTTT
clone_size: NA
j_call: TRBJ1-1
cdr3_length: 12
d_call: TRBD1
v_call: TRBV30

cdr3_aa: CASSIGRGTEAFF
cdr3_nt: TGTGCCAGTAGTATCGGTAGGGGCACTGAAGCTTTCTTT
clone_size: NA
j_call: TRBJ1-1
cdr3_length: 13
d_call: NA
v_call: TRBV19

cdr3_aa: CASRGNTGELFF
cdr3_nt: TGTGCCAGCAGAGGAAACACCGGGGAGCTGTTTTTT
clone_size: medium-sized
j_call: TRBJ2-2
cdr3_length: 12
d_call: NA
v_call: TRBV6-8

cdr3_aa: CASSSLGQGGQPQHF
cdr3_nt: TGTGCCAGCAGTTCCCTGGGACAGGGTGGGCAGCCCCAGCATTTT
clone_size: few
j_call: TRBJ1-5
cdr3_length: 15
d_call: TRBD1
v_call: TRBV28

cdr3_aa: CASSEREDTGELFF
cdr3_nt: TGTGCCAGCAGTGAACGAGAAGACACCGGGGAGCTGTTTTTT
clone_size: NA
j_call: TRBJ2-2
cdr3_length: 14
d_call: NA
v_call: TRBV2

cdr3_aa: CASRRGVTEAFF
cdr3_nt: TGTGCCAGCAGGAGGGGAGTCACTGAAGCTTTCTTT
clone_size: few
j_call: TRBJ1-1
cdr3_length: 12
d_call: NA
v_call: TRBV6-8

cdr3_aa: CASSSDRGVRKLFF
cdr3_nt: TGTGCCAGCAGTTCCGACAGGGGGGTTAGGAAACTGTTTTTT
clone_size: once
j_call: TRBJ1-4
cdr3_length: 14
d_call: TRBD1
v_call: TRBV28

cdr3_aa: CASSIRDRYGYTF
cdr3_nt: TGTGCCAGTAGTATAAGGGACCGGTATGGCTACACCTTC
clone_size: NA
j_call: TRBJ1-2
cdr3_length: 13
d_call: NA
v_call: TRBV19

cdr3_aa: CASSTTRGAGNTIYF
cdr3_nt: TGCGCCAGCAGCACGACGAGGGGGGCTGGAAACACCATATATTTT
clone_size: large
j_call: TRBJ1-3
cdr3_length: 15
d_call: NA
v_call: TRBV4-1

cdr3_aa: CASRLRQGPTNYGYTF
cdr3_nt: TGTGCCAGCAGATTAAGACAGGGGCCGACTAACTATGGCTACACCTTC
clone_size: few
j_call: TRBJ1-2
cdr3_length: 16
d_call: TRBD1
v_call: TRBV28

cdr3_aa: CASSPIAEDVQGYEQYF
cdr3_nt: TGTGCCAGCAGCCCTATAGCGGAGGACGTTCAAGGCTACGAGCAGTACTTC
clone_size: NA
j_call: TRBJ2-7
cdr3_length: 17
d_call: NA
v_call: TRBV28

cdr3_aa: CASSIWGTGPSREAFF
cdr3_nt: TGTGCCAGTAGTATTTGGGGGACAGGCCCCTCCCGGGAAGCTTTCTTT
clone_size: few
j_call: TRBJ1-1
cdr3_length: 16
d_call: TRBD1
v_call: TRBV19

cdr3_aa: CASSSPGLAGAYTGELFF
cdr3_nt: TGTGCCAGCAGTTCCCCTGGACTAGCGGGGGCCTACACCGGGGAGCTGTTTTTT
clone_size: NA
j_call: TRBJ2-2
cdr3_length: 18
d_call: TRBD2
v_call: TRBV6-8

cdr3_aa: CASSIRARGGEKLFF
cdr3_nt: TGTGCCAGCAGCATCAGGGCCAGAGGCGGTGAAAAACTGTTTTTT
clone_size: NA
j_call: TRBJ1-4
cdr3_length: 15
d_call: NA
v_call: TRBV11-3

cdr3_aa: CASSIIIGISNQPQHF
cdr3_nt: TGTGCCAGTAGTATAATCATCGGTATTAGCAATCAGCCCCAGCATTTT
clone_size: NA
j_call: TRBJ1-5
cdr3_length: 16
d_call: NA
v_call: TRBV19

cdr3_aa: CASSIRQGNEKLFF
cdr3_nt: TGTGCCAGTAGTATACGACAGGGAAATGAAAAACTGTTTTTT
clone_size: NA
j_call: TRBJ1-4
cdr3_length: 14
d_call: TRBD1
v_call: TRBV19

cdr3_aa: CASSTPGAIQETQYF
cdr3_nt: TGTGCCAGCAGCACTCCAGGGGCCATCCAAGAGACCCAGTACTTC
clone_size: medium-sized
j_call: TRBJ2-5
cdr3_length: 15
d_call: NA
v_call: TRBV11-3

cdr3_aa: CASSNPNTGELFF
cdr3_nt: TGTGCCAGTAGTAACCCTAACACCGGGGAGCTGTTTTTT
clone_size: large
j_call: TRBJ2-2
cdr3_length: 13
d_call: NA
v_call: TRBV19

cdr3_aa: CASRDGGTNTEAFF
cdr3_nt: TGCGCCAGCCGGGACGGGGGCACGAACACTGAAGCTTTCTTT
clone_size: NA
j_call: TRBJ1-1
cdr3_length: 14
d_call: NA
v_call: TRBV10-1

cdr3_aa: CASSSSPPRELFF
cdr3_nt: TGCGCCAGCAGTTCTAGCCCCCCCCGGGAGCTGTTTTTT
clone_size: NA
j_call: TRBJ2-2
cdr3_length: 13
d_call: NA
v_call: TRBV10-2

cdr3_aa: CASSLGRPNTEAFF
cdr3_nt: TGTGCCAGCAGTTTAGGTAGACCAAACACTGAAGCTTTCTTT
clone_size: NA
j_call: TRBJ1-1
cdr3_length: 14
d_call: NA
v_call: TRBV28

cdr3_aa: CASSPLAGITYEQYF
cdr3_nt: TGTGCCAGCAGCCCGCTAGCGGGAATCACCTACGAGCAGTACTTC
clone_size: few
j_call: TRBJ2-7
cdr3_length: 15
d_call: TRBD2
v_call: TRBV11-3

cdr3_aa: CAWIGFGGKGYTF
cdr3_nt: TGTGCCTGGATCGGCTTTGGGGGAAAGGGCTACACCTTC
clone_size: NA
j_call: TRBJ1-2
cdr3_length: 13
d_call: NA
v_call: TRBV30

cdr3_aa: CSAARGGVGAFF
cdr3_nt: TGCAGCGCTGCCAGGGGAGGGGTTGGAGCTTTCTTT
clone_size: NA
j_call: TRBJ1-1
cdr3_length: 12
d_call: NA
v_call: TRBV29-1

cdr3_aa: CATLPPGVSYEQYF
cdr3_nt: TGTGCCACACTCCCCCCAGGGGTATCCTACGAGCAGTACTTC
clone_size: NA
j_call: TRBJ2-7
cdr3_length: 14
d_call: NA
v_call: TRBV19

cdr3_aa: CASSQDFGALNEQFF
cdr3_nt: TGCGCCAGCAGCCAAGATTTCGGGGCTCTCAATGAGCAGTTCTTC
clone_size: NA
j_call: TRBJ2-1
cdr3_length: 15
d_call: NA
v_call: TRBV1

cdr3_aa: CASSYSANTEAFF
cdr3_nt: TGTGCCAGCAGTTACTCGGCGAACACTGAAGCTTTCTTT
clone_size: NA
j_call: TRBJ1-1
cdr3_length: 13
d_call: NA
v_call: TRBV6-8

cdr3_aa: CASSPTWGRHTEAFF
cdr3_nt: TGTGCCAGCAGCCCAACCTGGGGGCGGCACACTGAAGCTTTCTTT
clone_size: NA
j_call: TRBJ1-1
cdr3_length: 15
d_call: NA
v_call: TRBV14

cdr3_aa: CASSLPGSNQPQHF
cdr3_nt: TGTGCCAGCAGTTTGCCTGGGAGCAATCAGCCCCAGCATTTT
clone_size: NA
j_call: TRBJ1-5
cdr3_length: 14
d_call: NA
v_call: TRBV28

cdr3_aa: CASSTGTPLNYGYTF
cdr3_nt: TGTGCCAGCAGCACCGGGACACCTCTCAACTATGGCTACACCTTC
clone_size: few
j_call: TRBJ1-2
cdr3_length: 15
d_call: NA
v_call: TRBV11-3

cdr3_aa: CASSSGQGAVYEQFF
cdr3_nt: TGTGCCAGCAGTTCCGGACAGGGGGCTGTGTATGAGCAGTTCTTC
clone_size: NA
j_call: TRBJ2-1
cdr3_length: 15
d_call: TRBD1
v_call: TRBV6-8

cdr3_aa: CASSQDHMAVEAFF
cdr3_nt: TGCGCCAGCAGCCAAGATCATATGGCGGTCGAAGCTTTCTTT
clone_size: NA
j_call: TRBJ1-1
cdr3_length: 14
d_call: NA
v_call: TRBV4-1

cdr3_aa: CASGQGFDYGYTF
cdr3_nt: TGTGCCAGCGGACAGGGGTTCGACTATGGCTACACCTTC
clone_size: NA
j_call: TRBJ1-2
cdr3_length: 13
d_call: TRBD1
v_call: TRBV25-1

cdr3_aa: CAISEATDQGFNEQFF
cdr3_nt: TGTGCCATCAGTGAGGCGACCGACCAGGGGTTCAATGAGCAGTTCTTC
clone_size: medium-sized
j_call: TRBJ2-1
cdr3_length: 16
d_call: NA
v_call: TRBV10-3

cdr3_aa: CAISEAEGRNTIYF
cdr3_nt: TGTGCCATCAGTGAGGCTGAAGGTCGAAACACCATATATTTT
clone_size: NA
j_call: TRBJ1-3
cdr3_length: 14
d_call: NA
v_call: TRBV10-3